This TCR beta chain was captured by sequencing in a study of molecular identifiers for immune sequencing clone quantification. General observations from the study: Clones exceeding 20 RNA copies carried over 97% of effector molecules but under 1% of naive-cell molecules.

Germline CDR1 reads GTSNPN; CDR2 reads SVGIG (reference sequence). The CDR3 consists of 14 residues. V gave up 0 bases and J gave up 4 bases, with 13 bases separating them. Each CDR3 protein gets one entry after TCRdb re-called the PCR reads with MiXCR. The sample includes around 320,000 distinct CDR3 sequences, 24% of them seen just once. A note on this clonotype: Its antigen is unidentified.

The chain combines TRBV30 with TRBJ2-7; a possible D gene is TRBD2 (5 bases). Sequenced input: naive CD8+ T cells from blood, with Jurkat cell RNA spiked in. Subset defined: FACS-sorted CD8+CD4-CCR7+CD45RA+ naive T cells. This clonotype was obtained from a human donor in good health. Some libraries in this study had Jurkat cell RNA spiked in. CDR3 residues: CAWSVGQDLYEQYF. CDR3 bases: TGTGCCTGGAGTGTAGGGCAGGACTTGTACGAGCAGTACTTC.